The next 3 T cell receptor beta chains were all read from a single sample in a study of cytomegalovirus exposure and HLA in healthy donors. TCRdb's copy holds only in-frame clones and misses some; the assay was immunoSEQ multiplex PCR. The table has about 76,000 clones, roughly 94% seen once. The sequenced material came from PBMCs. These receptor sequences come from a young woman in good health and CMV-seropositive.

Only one count was recorded for this clone. This chain connects TRBV4-1 to TRBJ1-4, with 9 positions matching TRBD1. This CDR3 has 14 amino acids. The trim removed 1 base at V and 8 bases at J, leaving 2 bases unmatched. The germline V gene has CDR1 MGHRA and CDR2 YSYEKL. The CDR3 is CASSQGDREEKLFF. The CDR3 nucleotides are TGCGCCAGCAGCCAAGGGGACAGGGAAGAAAAACTGTTTTTT.

The chain is built from TRBV28 and TRBJ1-1, with 7 positions matching TRBD1. Trimming removed 4 bases from V and 2 bases from J; junction bases left unmatched: 4. Germline V gives CDR1 MDHEN, CDR2 SYDVKM. The CDR3 runs 14 residues. The CDR3, as DNA: TGTGCCAGCAGTTCGACAGGGAGAAACACTGAAGCTTTCTTT. Its protein is CASSSTGRNTEAFF.

The chain links TRBV14 to TRBJ1-2; a possible D gene is TRBD1 (6 bases). The V gene's germline CDR1 is SGHDN and CDR2 FVKESK. V was clipped by 6 bases and J by 8 bases, with 16 bases between them. This CDR3 has 13 residues. CDR3 region: CASSRLRGRGYTF. Here the CDR3 DNA reads TGTGCCAGCAGTCGTTTGCGGGGGCGGGGCTACACCTTC.